The rows below give T cell receptor beta chains drawn from one sample of a study of cytomegalovirus exposure and HLA in healthy donors. The assay was immunoSEQ multiplex PCR, and TCRdb's table has in-frame clones only and misses some. The sample shows approximately 76,000 clones, roughly 64% of them seen only once. The source material was PBMCs. The source is a man aged 30-40 years in good health and CMV-seropositive. Each CDR3 is given with its conserved first and last residue. Each record gives: CDR3 length, J gene, D gene, clone size, V gene, CDR3 DNA, CDR3 protein. A D gene is named only where the DNA matches it firmly. Clone sizes are given selectively: once, few, many, or a class where the clone is expanded.

18 TRBJ1-3 . once TRBV5-1 TGCGCCAGCAGCCGGGCAGTCTCGGGGATGTCGAGTGGAAACACCATATATTTT CASSRAVSGMSSGNTIYF
14 TRBJ2-7 . . TRBV5-5 TGTGCCAGCAGCTTGGTCGACATAAACTACGAGCAGTACTTC CASSLVDINYEQYF
17 TRBJ2-3 TRBD2 . TRBV15 TGTGCCACCAGCAGAGATATAGGACTAGCGGGTTTTGATACGCAGTATTTT CATSRDIGLAGFDTQYF
15 TRBJ1-1 TRBD1 . TRBV18 TGTGCCAGCTCACCGTCAGGGGGTGGTTACACTGAAGCTTTCTTT CASSPSGGGYTEAFF
16 TRBJ2-1 . . TRBV4-2 TGTGCCAGCAGCCAAGATGGGGGAGGCCGATACAATGAGCAGTTCTTC CASSQDGGGRYNEQFF
13 TRBJ2-3 . . TRBV11-1 TGTGCCAGCAGCTTAAGCGGCACAGATACGCAGTATTTT CASSLSGTDTQYF
16 TRBJ2-2 TRBD1 . TRBV27 TGTGCCAGCAGTAATACCGGGACAGGGATCAGCGGGGAGCTGTTTTTT CASSNTGTGISGELFF
14 TRBJ2-3 . . TRBV15 TGTGCCACCAGGGGACTTACTAACACAGATACGCAGTATTTT CATRGLTNTDTQYF
13 TRBJ2-7 TRBD1 . TRBV7-9 TGTGCCAGCAGCCAGGACAGGGTGTCCGAGCAGTACTTC CASSQDRVSEQYF
15 TRBJ2-3 . . TRBV5-1 TGCGCCAGCAGCTTTGTCCAGGGAAGGACAGATACGCAGTATTTT CASSFVQGRTDTQYF